This TCR beta chain was sequenced for a study of T-cell reconstitution after alpha-beta-depleted transplantation in children. Preparing the TCRbeta library involved the use of unique molecular identifiers. TCRdb re-derived calls from the PCR reads in MiXCR, one entry per CDR3 protein. The data contain more than 200,000 distinct CDR3 sequences, roughly 24% of them singletons. Trimming took 3 bases from V and 8 from J, leaving 14 bases between them. This CDR3 spans 13 amino acids. Germline V gene data show CDR1 as SQVTM and CDR2 as ANQGSEA. Study conclusions and caveats: TCRbeta diversity was high at day 60 in some patients (a result of surviving recipient T cells and thymic progenitors). Reportedly, alpha-beta T cells present about two months post-transplant originated from several hundred expanded clones of graft origin. Fresh T-cell production supplied most of the T-cell counts and diversity seen one year after transplant.

In regard to this clonotype: The target antigen is unknown.

This sequence was found in a girl aged 2 to 9 with Fanconi anemia, due to receive a stem cell transplant. The sample consisted of PBMCs, taken before TCRalphabeta/CD19-depleted stem cell transplant. This chain links TRBV29-1 with TRBJ1-3; D gene uncertain. The CDR3 region has the DNA TGCAGCGTTGATTCGGTGGTAGGAGACACCATATATTTT. This codes for CSVDSVVGDTIYF.